This T cell receptor beta chain is from a study of cytomegalovirus exposure and HLA in healthy donors. The PCR contained 60 Vbeta and 13 Jbeta primers. TCRdb's table, derived via immunoSEQ multiplex PCR, lists solely in-frame clones and lacks some. The sample yields roughly 100,000 clones, under 85% seen once. V shed 3 bases and J shed 0 bases, with 12 bases lying between them. This CDR3 has 15 residues. CDR1 is SGHAT and CDR2 is FQNNGV in the germline V gene. The receptor's source is a man under 40 in good health and CMV-seronegative. The sample comprised PBMCs. The chain recombines TRBV11-2 with TRBJ2-7; perhaps TRBD1 as D (6 bases). CDR3 loop: CASSLDSSTSYEQYF. The DNA for the CDR3 is TGTGCCAGCAGCTTGGACAGCTCGACCTCCTACGAGCAGTACTTC.